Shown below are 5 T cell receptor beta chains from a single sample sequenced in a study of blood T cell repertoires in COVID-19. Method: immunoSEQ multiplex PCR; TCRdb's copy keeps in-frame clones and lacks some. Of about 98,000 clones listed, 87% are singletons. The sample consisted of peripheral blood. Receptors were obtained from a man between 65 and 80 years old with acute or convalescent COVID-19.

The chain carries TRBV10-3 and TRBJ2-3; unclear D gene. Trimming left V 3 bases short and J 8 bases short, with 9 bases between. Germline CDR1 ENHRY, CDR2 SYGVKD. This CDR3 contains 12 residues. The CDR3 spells CAISDDLATQYF. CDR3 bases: TGTGCCATCAGTGACGATTTAGCTACGCAGTATTTT.

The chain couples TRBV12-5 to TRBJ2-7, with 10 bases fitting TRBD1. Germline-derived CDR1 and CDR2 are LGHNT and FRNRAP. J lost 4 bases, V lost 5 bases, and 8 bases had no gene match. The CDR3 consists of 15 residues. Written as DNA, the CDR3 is TGTGCTAGTGGTATCCTGACAGGGGGCCTATACGAGCAGTACTTC. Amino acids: CASGILTGGLYEQYF.

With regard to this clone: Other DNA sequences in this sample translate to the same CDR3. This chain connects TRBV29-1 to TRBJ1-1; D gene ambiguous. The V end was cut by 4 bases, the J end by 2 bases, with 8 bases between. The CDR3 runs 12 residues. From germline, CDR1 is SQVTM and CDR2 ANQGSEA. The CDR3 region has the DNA TGCAGCGTTGTAAGGAGTAACACTGAAGCTTTCTTT. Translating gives CSVVRSNTEAFF.

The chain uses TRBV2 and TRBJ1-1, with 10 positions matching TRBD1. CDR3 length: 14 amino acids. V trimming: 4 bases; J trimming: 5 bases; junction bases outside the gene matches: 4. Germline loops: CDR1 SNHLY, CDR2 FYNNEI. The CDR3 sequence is CASSGGQGNTEAFF. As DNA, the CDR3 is TGTGCCAGCAGTGGGGGACAGGGGAATACTGAAGCTTTCTTT.

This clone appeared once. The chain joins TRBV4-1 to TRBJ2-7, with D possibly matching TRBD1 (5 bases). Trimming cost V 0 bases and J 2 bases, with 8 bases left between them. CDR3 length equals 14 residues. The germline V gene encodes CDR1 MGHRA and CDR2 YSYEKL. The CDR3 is CASSQEGRPYEQYF. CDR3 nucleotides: TGCGCCAGCAGCCAAGAGGGGCGACCCTACGAGCAGTACTTC.